The clone carrying this T cell receptor (beta chain) was counted between two and nine times. Its antigen remains unknown. CD4+ T cells that had been cultured provided DNA sequenced with the Oncomine TCR Beta short-read assay. In TCRdb, the PCR reads were re-called with MiXCR into one record per CDR3 protein. The data show 8,000 to 9,000 distinct CDR3 sequences, roughly 60% seen once. The sample is drawn from a study of vaccination and CD4 T cells after COVID-19. Study at large: Recovered-phase convalescent patients showed SARS-CoV-2 positivity by nasal swab PCR; nine were mild, one severe. Recovered patients in the cohort numbered six men and four women, two of them Hispanic. Samples were taken after vaccination, a median of approximately 70 days after dose two, with a range of 14 to 241. The authors exposed cells to overlapping spike peptides derived from SARS-CoV-2, HCoV-NL63, HCoV-OC43 and HCoV-229E.

Treatment reported: roughly 10-day PBMC culture with coronavirus spike peptide pools or control peptides (ViraFEST assay). Trimming shortened V by 7 bases and J by 4 bases, and 13 bases separated the two germline ends. This CDR3 is built from 13 residues. Germline V lookup: CDR1 MNHEY, CDR2 SVGEGT. The receptor was isolated from a human donor who had recovered from COVID-19. This chain links TRBV6-2 or TRBV6-3 with TRBJ1-2; TRBD1 is a possible D gene (5 bases). Material: CD4+ T cells from blood, cultured in vitro. DNA for the CDR3: TGTGCCAGCACCCCAGCGGACACCTATGGCTACACCTTC. Residues: CASTPADTYGYTF.